This TCR beta chain was sequenced during a study of Graves' ophthalmopathy and Graves' hyperthyroidism. Study overall: Peripheral blood samples were taken at initial diagnosis, before any treatment.

As the template, RNA transcripts were used to amplify TCR beta CDR3 regions. HTBI primers primed a first-round RT-PCR, and a second-round multiplex PCR followed. Via MiXCR, TCRdb re-called the multiplex PCR reads, giving one row per CDR3 protein. There are under 400,000 distinct CDR3 sequences in the sample; 17% occur only once, and 9% to 15% lies in the top ten. V shed 5 bases, J shed 5 bases, and the junction held 9 bases outside the gene matches. Looked up from germline, CDR1 is MDHEN and CDR2 is SYDVKM. This CDR3 spans 15 amino acids. Presentation of ophthalmopathy in the donors involved moderate-to-severe activity, CAS ≥3, NOSPECS ≥4 and a duration under 3 months. It was from 9.5 to 10 ml of fresh peripheral blood that the PBMCs came. This clonotype was observed at least ten times.

This receptor was taken from an adult man with Graves' ophthalmopathy. The chain links TRBV28 to TRBJ1-2; 9 bases are shared with TRBD1. Sequencing was performed on peripheral blood. As DNA, the CDR3 is TGTGCCAGCAGTCCTCGACAAGGGACAGGGTATGGCTACACCTTC. As protein: CASSPRQGTGYGYTF.